This T cell receptor (beta chain) was sequenced during a study of T cells in localized non-small cell lung cancer. Study results and limitations: Owing to sequencing of a solitary tumor region, heterogeneity cannot be discounted.

Notes on this clone: The antigen is undetermined.

Profiling relied on immunoSEQ multiplex PCR, and the TCRdb table lists in-frame clones only, not all of them. The profile shows 130,000 or so clones, roughly 90% of them singletons. The V and J ends lost 8 bases and 2 bases, in that order; junction bases with no gene match: 3. Germline V gene lookup returns CDR1 MNHNY and CDR2 SVGAGI (reference sequence). CDR3 length: 13 residues. The input for sequencing was peripheral blood, taken before any cancer treatment. The chain combines TRBV6-6 with TRBJ2-7, with 10 bases that match TRBD1. The sequence derives from a female donor older than 55 with stage I lung adenocarcinoma. The CDR3 sequence: CASGTGDAYEQYF. DNA for the CDR3: TGTGCCAGCGGGACAGGGGACGCCTACGAGCAGTACTTC.